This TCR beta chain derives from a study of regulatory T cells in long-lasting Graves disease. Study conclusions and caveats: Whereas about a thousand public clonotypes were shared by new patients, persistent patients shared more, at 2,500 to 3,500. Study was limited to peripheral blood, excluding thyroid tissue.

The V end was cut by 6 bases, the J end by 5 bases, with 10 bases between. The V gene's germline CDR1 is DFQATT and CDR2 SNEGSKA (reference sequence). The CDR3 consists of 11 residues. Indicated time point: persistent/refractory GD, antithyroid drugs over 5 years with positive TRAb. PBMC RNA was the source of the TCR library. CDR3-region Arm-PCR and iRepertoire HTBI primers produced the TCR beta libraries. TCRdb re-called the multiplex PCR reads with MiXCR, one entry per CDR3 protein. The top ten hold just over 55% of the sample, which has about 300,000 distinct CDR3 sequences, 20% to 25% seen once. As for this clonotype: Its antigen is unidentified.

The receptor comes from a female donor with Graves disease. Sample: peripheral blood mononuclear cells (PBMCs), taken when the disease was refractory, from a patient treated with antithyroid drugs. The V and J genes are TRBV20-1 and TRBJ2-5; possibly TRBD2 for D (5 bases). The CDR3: CSAQEVETQYF. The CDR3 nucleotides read TGCAGTGCCCAGGAGGTGGAGACCCAGTACTTC.